The clone carrying this TCR beta chain occurred a few times. V lost 6 bases, J lost 2 bases, and 9 bases lay in between. Germline CDR1 is LNHNV and CDR2 is YYDKDF (reference sequence). This CDR3 region has 13 residues. With a J-beta primer mix and a sample-barcoded 5' primer, a second PCR ran about 7 to 12 cycles. One entry per CDR3 protein, called by TCRdb with MiXCR from the 5' RACE reads. The data hold around 500,000 distinct CDR3 sequences, with around 27% observed a single time. The sample is drawn from a study of blood T cells in healthy people across ages. The same sample was also used in a study of T cells of mothers and their children.

This TCR came from a boy aged 2 to 10 in good health. V and J are TRBV15 and TRBJ2-3, with D perhaps TRBD1 or TRBD2 (5 bases each). Sequenced input: blood. Here the CDR3 DNA reads TGTGCCACCAGTAGGGACCTCACAGATACGCAGTATTTT. It yields the protein CATSRDLTDTQYF.